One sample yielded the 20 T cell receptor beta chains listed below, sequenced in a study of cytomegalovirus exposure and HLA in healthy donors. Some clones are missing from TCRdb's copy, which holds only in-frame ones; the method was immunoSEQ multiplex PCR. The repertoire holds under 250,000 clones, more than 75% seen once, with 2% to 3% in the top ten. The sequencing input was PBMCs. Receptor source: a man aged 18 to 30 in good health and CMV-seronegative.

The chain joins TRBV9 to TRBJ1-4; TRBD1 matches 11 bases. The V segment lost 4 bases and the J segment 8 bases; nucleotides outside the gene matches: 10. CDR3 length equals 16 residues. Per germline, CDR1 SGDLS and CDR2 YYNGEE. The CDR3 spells CASSSLTGTGGEKLFF. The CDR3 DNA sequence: TGTGCCAGCAGCTCCTTAACCGGGACAGGGGGGGAAAAACTGTTTTTT.

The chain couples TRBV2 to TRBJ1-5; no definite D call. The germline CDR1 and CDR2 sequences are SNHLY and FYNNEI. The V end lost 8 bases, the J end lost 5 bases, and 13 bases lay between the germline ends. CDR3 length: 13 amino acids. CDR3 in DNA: TGTGCCAGCGTGGGCAGTGTGGATCAGCCCCAGCATTTT. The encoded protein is CASVGSVDQPQHF.

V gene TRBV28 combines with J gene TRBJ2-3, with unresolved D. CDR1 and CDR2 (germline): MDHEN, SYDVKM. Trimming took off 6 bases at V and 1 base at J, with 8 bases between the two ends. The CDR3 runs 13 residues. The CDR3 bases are TGTGCCAGCAGCTCTCCGGGCACAGATACGCAGTATTTT. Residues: CASSSPGTDTQYF.

CDR3 protein: CAWSEARLGTGPYNEQFF. As DNA, the CDR3 is TGTGCCTGGAGTGAGGCGCGCCTAGGGACTGGCCCATACAATGAGCAGTTCTTC. The V gene is TRBV30, the J gene TRBJ2-1, with D possibly TRBD2 on 6 matching bases. The CDR3 covers 18 residues. Trimming removed 1 base at V and 4 bases at J, with 23 bases between. The germline gives CDR1 GTSNPN, CDR2 SVGIG (reference sequence).

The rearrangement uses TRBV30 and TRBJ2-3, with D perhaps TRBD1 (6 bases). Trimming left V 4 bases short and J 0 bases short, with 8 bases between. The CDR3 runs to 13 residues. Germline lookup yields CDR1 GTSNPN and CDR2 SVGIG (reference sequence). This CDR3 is CAWTTGSTDTQYF. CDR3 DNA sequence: TGTGCCTGGACGACAGGTAGCACAGATACGCAGTATTTT.

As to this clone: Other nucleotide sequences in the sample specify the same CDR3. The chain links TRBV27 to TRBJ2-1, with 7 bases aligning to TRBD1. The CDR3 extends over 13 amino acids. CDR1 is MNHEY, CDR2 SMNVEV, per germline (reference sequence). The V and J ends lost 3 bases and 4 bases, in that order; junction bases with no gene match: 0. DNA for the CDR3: TGTGCCAGCAGTTTGACAGGGTACAATGAGCAGTTCTTC. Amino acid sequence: CASSLTGYNEQFF.

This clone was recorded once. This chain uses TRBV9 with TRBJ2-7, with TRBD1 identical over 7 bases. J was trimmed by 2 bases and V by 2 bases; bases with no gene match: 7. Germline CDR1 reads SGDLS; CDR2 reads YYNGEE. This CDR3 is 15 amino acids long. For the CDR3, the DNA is TGTGCCAGCAGCGTTAATCCGGGACAGACCTACGAGCAGTACTTC. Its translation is CASSVNPGQTYEQYF.

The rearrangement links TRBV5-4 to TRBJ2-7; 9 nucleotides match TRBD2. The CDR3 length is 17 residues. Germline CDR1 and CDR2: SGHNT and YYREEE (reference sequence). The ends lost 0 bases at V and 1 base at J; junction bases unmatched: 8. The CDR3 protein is CASSLVASGTRSYEQYF. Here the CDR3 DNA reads TGTGCCAGCAGCTTGGTGGCTAGCGGGACCAGATCCTACGAGCAGTACTTC.

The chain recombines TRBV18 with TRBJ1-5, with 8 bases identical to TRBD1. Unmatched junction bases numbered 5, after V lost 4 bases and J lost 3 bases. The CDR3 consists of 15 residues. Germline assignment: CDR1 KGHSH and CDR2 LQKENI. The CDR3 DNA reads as TGTGCCAGCTCACGGGCTCAGGGGGCCAATCAGCCCCAGCATTTT. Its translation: CASSRAQGANQPQHF.

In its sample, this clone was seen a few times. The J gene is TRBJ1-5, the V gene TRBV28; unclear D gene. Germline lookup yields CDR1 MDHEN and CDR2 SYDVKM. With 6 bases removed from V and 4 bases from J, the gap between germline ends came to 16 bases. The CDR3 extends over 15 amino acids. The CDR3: CASRGLGRLNQPQHF. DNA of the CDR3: TGTGCCAGCAGGGGCCTGGGCAGGCTTAATCAGCCCCAGCATTTT.

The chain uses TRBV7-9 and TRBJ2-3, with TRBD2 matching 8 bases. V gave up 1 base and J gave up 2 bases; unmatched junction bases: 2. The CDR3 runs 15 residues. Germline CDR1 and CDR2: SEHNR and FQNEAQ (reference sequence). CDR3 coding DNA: TGTGCCAGCAGCTTAGGGACTAGCATCACAGATACGCAGTATTTT. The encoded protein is CASSLGTSITDTQYF.

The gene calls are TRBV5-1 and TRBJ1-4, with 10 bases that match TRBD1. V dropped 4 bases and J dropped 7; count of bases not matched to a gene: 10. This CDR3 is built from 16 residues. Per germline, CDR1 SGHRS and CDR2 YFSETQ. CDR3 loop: CASSPMGTGAAEKLFF. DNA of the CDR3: TGCGCCAGCAGCCCAATGGGGACAGGGGCAGCTGAAAAACTGTTTTTT.

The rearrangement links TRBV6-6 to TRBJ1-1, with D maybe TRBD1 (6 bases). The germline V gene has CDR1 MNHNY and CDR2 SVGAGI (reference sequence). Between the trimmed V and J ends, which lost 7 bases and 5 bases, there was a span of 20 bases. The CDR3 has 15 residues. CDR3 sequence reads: CASTPSRGAGTEAFF. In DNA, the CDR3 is TGTGCCAGCACCCCCTCCAGGGGCGCCGGGACTGAAGCTTTCTTT.

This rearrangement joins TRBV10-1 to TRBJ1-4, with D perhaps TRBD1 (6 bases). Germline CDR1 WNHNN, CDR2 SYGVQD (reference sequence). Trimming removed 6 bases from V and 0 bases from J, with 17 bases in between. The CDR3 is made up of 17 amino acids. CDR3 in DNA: TGCGCCAGCAGATACAGGGCTACAGTTGCAACTAATGAAAAACTGTTTTTT. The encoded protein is CASRYRATVATNEKLFF.

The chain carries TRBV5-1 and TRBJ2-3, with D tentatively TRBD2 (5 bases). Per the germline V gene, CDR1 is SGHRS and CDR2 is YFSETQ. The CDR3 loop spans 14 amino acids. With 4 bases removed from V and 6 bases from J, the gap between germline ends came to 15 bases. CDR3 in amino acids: CASSESLVADTQYF. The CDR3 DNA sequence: TGCGCCAGCAGCGAATCACTAGTGGCCGATACGCAGTATTTT.

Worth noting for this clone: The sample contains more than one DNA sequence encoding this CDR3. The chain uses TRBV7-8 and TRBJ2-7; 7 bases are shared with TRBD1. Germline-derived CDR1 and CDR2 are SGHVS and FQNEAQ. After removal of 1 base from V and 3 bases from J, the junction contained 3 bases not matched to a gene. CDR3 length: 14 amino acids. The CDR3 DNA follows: TGTGCCAGCAGCTTAGTAGGGACAGACTACGAGCAGTACTTC. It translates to CASSLVGTDYEQYF.

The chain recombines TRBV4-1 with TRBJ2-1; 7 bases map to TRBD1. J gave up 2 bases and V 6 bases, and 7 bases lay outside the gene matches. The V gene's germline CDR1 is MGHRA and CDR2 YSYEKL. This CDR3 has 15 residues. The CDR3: CASRKQGGAYNEQFF. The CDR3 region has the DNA TGCGCCAGCAGAAAACAAGGGGGCGCCTACAATGAGCAGTTCTTC.

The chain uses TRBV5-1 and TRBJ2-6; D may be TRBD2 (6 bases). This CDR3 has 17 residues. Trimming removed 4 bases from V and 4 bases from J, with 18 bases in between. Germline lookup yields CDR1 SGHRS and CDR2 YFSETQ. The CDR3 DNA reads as TGCGCCAGCAGCAGGGAGCCGGGGGTGGCCGGGGCCAACGTCCTGACTTTC. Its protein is CASSREPGVAGANVLTF.

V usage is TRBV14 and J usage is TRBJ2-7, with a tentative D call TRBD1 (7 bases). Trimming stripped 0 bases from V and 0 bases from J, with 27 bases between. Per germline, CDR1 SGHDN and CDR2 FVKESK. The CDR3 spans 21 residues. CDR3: CASSQDWAWGDSLSSSYEQYF. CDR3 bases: TGTGCCAGCAGCCAAGATTGGGCCTGGGGGGACAGCCTCTCGAGCTCCTACGAGCAGTACTTC.

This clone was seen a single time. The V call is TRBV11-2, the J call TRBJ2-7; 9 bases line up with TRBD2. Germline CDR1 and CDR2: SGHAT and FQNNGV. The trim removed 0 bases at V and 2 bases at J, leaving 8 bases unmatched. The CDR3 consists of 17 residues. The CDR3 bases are TGTGCCAGCAGCTTAGATCCGGCAGGACTAGCGACCTACGAGCAGTACTTC. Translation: CASSLDPAGLATYEQYF.